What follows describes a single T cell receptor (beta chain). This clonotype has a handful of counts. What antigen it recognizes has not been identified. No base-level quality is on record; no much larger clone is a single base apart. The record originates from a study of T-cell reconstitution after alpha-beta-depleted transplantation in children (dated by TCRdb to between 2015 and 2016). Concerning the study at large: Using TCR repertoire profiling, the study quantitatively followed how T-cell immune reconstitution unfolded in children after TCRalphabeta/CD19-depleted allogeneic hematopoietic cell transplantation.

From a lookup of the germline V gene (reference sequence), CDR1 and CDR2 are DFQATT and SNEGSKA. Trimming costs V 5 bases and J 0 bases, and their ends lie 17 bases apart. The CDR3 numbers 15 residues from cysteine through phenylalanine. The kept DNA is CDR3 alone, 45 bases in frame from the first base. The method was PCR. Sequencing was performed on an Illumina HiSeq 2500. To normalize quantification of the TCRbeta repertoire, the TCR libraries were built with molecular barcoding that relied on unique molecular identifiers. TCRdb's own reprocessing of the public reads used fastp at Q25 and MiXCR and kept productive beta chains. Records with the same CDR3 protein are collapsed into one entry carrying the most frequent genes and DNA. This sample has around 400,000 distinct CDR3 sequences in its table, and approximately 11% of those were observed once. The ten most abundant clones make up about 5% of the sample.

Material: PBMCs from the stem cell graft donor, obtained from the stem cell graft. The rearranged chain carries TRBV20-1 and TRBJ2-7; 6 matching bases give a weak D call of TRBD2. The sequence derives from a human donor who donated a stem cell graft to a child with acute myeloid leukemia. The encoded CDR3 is CSAGAPQGGSYEQYF. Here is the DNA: TGCAGTGCTGGGGCCCCCCAGGGAGGCTCCTACGAGCAGTACTTC.